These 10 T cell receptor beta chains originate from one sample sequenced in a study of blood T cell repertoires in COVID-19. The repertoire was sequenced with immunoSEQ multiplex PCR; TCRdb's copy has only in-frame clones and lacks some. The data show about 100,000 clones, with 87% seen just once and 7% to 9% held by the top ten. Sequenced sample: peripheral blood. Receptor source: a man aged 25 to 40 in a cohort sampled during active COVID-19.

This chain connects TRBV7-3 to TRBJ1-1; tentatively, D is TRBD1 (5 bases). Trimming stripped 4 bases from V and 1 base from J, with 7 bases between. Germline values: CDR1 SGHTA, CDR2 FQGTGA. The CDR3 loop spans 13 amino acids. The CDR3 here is CASSSGQNTEAFF. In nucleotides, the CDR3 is TGTGCCAGCAGCTCCGGACAGAACACTGAAGCTTTCTTT.

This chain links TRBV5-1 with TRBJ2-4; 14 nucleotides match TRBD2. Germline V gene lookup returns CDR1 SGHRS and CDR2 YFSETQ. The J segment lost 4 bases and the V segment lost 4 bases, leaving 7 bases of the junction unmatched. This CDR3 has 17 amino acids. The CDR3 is CASSGGLAGGGKNIQYF. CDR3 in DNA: TGCGCCAGCAGCGGAGGACTAGCGGGGGGCGGGAAAAACATTCAGTACTTC. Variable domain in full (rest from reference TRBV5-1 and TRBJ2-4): KAGVTQTPRYLIKTRGQQVTLSCSPISGHRSVSWYQQTPGQGLQFLFEYFSETQRNKGNFPGRFSGRQFSNSRSEMNVSTLELGDSALYLCASSGGLAGGGKNIQYFGAGTRLSVL.

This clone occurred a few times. CDR3 protein: CASSDRAVVGYEQYF. The CDR3 DNA follows: TGTGCCAGCAGTGACAGGGCGGTGGTCGGCTACGAGCAGTACTTC. The chain has TRBV2 and TRBJ2-7, with D maybe TRBD1 (5 bases). The germline V gene has CDR1 SNHLY and CDR2 FYNNEI. Trimming took 3 bases from V and 3 from J, leaving 15 bases between them. The CDR3 contains 15 residues.

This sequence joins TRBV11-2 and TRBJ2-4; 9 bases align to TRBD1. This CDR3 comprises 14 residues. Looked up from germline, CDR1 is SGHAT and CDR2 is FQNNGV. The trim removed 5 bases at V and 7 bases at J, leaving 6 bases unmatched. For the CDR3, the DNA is TGTGCCAGCAGCAGAACAGGGGGCCCGAACATTCAGTACTTC. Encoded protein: CASSRTGGPNIQYF.

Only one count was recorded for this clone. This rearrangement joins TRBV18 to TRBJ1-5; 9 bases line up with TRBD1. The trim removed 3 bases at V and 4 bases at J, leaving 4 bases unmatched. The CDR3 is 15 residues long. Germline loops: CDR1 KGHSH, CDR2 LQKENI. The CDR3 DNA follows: TGTGCCAGCTCACCTTGGGACAGGGAAAATCAGCCCCAGCATTTT. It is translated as CASSPWDRENQPQHF.

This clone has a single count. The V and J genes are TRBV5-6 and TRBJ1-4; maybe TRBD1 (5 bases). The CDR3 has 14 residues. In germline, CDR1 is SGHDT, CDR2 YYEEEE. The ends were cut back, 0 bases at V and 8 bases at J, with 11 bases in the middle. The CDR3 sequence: CASSLVGAGEKLFF. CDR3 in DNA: TGTGCCAGCAGCTTGGTAGGGGCGGGGGAAAAACTGTTTTTT.

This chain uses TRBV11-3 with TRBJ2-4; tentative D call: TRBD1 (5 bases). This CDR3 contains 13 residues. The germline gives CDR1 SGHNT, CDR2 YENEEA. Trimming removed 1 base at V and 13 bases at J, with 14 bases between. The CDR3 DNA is TGTGCCAGCAGCTTAGTTGAAGGGGCGAGGCAGTACTTC. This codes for CASSLVEGARQYF.

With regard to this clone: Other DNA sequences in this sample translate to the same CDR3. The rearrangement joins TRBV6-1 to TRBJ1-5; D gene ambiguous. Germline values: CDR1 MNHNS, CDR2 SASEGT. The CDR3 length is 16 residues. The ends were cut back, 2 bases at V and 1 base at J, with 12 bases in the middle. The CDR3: CASSEQRDRSNQPQHF. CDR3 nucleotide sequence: TGTGCCAGCAGTGAACAACGGGATCGGAGCAATCAGCCCCAGCATTTT.

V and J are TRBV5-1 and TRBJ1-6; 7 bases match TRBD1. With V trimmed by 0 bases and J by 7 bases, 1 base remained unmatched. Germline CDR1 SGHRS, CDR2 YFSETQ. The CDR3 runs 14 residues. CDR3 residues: CASSLEQGNSPLHF. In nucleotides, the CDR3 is TGCGCCAGCAGCTTGGAACAGGGGAATTCACCCCTCCACTTT.

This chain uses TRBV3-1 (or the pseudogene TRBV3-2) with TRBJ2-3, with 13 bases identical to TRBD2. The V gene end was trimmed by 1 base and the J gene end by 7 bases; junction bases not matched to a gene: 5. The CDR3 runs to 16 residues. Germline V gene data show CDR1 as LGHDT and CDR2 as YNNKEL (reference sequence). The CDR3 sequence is CASSQALAGGPHTQYF. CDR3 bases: TGTGCCAGCAGCCAAGCACTAGCGGGGGGGCCACATACGCAGTATTTT.